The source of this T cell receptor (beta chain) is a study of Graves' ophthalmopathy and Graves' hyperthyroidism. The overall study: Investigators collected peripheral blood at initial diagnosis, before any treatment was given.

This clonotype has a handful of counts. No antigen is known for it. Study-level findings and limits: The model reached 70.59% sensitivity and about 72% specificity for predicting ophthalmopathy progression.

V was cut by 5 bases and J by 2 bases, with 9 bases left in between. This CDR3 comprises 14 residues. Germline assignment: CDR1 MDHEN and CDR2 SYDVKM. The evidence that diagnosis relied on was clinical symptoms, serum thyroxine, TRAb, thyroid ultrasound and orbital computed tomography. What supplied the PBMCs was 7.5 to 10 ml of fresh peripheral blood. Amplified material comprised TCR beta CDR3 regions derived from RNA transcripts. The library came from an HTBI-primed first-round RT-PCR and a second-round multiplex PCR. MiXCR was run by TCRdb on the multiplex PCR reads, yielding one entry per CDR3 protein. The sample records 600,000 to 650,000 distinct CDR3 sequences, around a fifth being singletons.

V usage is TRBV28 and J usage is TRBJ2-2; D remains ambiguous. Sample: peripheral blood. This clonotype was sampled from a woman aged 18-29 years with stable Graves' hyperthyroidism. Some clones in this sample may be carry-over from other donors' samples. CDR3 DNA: TGTGCCAGCAGTAACCGGAAAAACACCGGGGAGCTGTTTTTT. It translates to CASSNRKNTGELFF. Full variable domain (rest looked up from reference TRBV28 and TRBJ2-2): DVKVTQSSRYLVKRTGEKVFLECVQDMDHENMFWYRQDPGLGLRLIYFSYDVKMKEKGDIPEGYSVSREKKERFSLILESASTNQTSMYLCASSNRKNTGELFFGEGSRLTVL.